The clone carrying this T cell receptor beta chain was seen just once. No antigen is known for it. The data were produced by immunoSEQ multiplex PCR, yet TCRdb's version contains in-frame clones alone and is incomplete. Of roughly 60,000 clones in the sample, just under 80% are singletons; the top ten hold 13%. Germline V lookup: CDR1 LNHDA, CDR2 SQIVND (reference sequence). The CDR3 is made up of 16 amino acids. J gave up 5 bases and V 3 bases, and 10 bases lay outside the gene matches. The data stem from a study of T cells in tumors after PD-1 blockade. About the study: Patients received pembrolizumab 200 mg every 3 weeks or cemiplimab 350 mg every 2 weeks. A subset received ongoing vismodegib 150 mg daily alongside anti-PD-1 therapy. Mean per blood sample: roughly 100,000 templates (about 24,000-290,000), some 36,000 unique clonotypes.

Study outcomes and limitations: Blood contained about 38% of the tumor's TCR clonotypes.

The sequencing here drew on PBMCs, taken before anti-PD-1 treatment. This TCR derives from a human donor with basal cell carcinoma. This chain connects TRBV19 to TRBJ1-1; 9 bases line up with TRBD1. DNA for the CDR3: TGTGCCAGTAGTATCCCCTCCGACAGGGGGGAGACTGAAGCTTTCTTT. It codes for CASSIPSDRGETEAFF.